The present TCR beta chain was sequenced within a study of blood T cell repertoires in COVID-19. The wider study: Both acute and convalescent COVID-19 samples were obtained from the United States, Italy and Spain.

This clone was found a few times. Original analysis: Quantification of nucleated cells was approximated via reference gene primer amplification. Here immunoSEQ multiplex PCR was the method, and the copy in TCRdb shows in-frame clones only, minus some. From that table come the V and J calls and clone size; the DNA was used to work out D and trimming. The sample lists more than 140,000 clones; under 85% were seen once. J lost 1 base, V lost 1 base, and 4 bases had no gene match. CDR1 is SGDLS, CDR2 YYNGEE, per germline. The CDR3 length is 17 residues. The sequencing sample was made of peripheral blood. This TCR was recovered from a human donor in a cohort sampled during active COVID-19. This chain connects TRBV9 to TRBJ2-1, with 11 bases identical to TRBD2. CDR3 in amino acids: CASSVQTSGSSYNEQFF. The CDR3 DNA is TGTGCCAGCAGCGTACAAACTAGCGGGAGTTCCTACAATGAGCAGTTCTTC. Full variable domain (missing parts from reference TRBV9 and TRBJ2-1): DSGVTQTPKHLITATGQRVTLRCSPRSGDLSVYWYQQSLDQGLQFLIQYYNGEERAKGNILERFSAQQFPDLHSELNLSSLELGDSALYFCASSVQTSGSSYNEQFFGPGTRLTVL.